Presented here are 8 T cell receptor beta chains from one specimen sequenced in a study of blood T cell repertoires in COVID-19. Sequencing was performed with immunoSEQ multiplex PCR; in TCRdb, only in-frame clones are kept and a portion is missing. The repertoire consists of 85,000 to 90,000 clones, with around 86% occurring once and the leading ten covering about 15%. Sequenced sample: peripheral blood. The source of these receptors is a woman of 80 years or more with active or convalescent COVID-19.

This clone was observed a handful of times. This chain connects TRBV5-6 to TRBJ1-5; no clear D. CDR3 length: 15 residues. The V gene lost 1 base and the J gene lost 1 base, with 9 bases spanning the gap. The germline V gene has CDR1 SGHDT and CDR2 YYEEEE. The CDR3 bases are TGTGCCAGCAGCTTGAAGGGAGGCAGCAATCAGCCCCAGCATTTT. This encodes CASSLKGGSNQPQHF.

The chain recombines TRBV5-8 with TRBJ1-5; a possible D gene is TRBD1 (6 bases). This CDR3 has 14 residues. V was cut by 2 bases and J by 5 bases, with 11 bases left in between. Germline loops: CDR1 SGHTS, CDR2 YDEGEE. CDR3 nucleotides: TGTGCCAGCAGCTTTGGCAGGGGATATCAGCCCCAGCATTTT. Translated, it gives CASSFGRGYQPQHF.

The CDR3 DNA reads TGTGCCAGCAGCACACAGGGGGCCTACGAGCAGTACTTC. It encodes CASSTQGAYEQYF. The V call is TRBV7-2, the J call TRBJ2-7; 8 bases fit TRBD1. V lost 5 bases to trimming and J lost 2 bases; unmatched junction nucleotides: 2. The CDR3 has 13 residues. Germline V gene lookup returns CDR1 SGHTA and CDR2 FQGNSA.

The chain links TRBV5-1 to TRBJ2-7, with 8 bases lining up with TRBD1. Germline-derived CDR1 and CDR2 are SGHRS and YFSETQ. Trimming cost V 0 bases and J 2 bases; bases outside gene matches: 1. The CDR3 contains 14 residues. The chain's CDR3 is CASSLGTGTYEQYF. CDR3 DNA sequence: TGCGCCAGCAGCTTGGGGACAGGGACCTACGAGCAGTACTTC.

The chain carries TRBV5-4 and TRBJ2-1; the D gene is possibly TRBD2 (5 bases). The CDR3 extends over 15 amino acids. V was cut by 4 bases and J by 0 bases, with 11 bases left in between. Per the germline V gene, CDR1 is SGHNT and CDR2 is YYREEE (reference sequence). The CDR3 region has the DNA TGTGCCAGCAGCGTGAGCGGTTACTCCTACAATGAGCAGTTCTTC. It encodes CASSVSGYSYNEQFF.

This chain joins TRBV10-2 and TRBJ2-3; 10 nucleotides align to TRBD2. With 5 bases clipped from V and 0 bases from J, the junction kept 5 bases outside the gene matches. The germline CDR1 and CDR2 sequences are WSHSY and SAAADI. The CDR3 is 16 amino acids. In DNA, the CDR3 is TGCGCCAGCAGTAAGAGCGGGGGGGCGAGCACAGATACGCAGTATTTT. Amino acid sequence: CASSKSGGASTDTQYF.

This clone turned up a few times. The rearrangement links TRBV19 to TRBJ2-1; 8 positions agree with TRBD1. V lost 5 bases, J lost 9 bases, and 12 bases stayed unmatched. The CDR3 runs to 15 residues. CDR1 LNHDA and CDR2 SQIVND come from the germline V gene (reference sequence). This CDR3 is CASSQGALLRGEQFF. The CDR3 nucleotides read TGTGCCAGTAGTCAGGGGGCCCTTTTGAGGGGTGAGCAGTTCTTC.

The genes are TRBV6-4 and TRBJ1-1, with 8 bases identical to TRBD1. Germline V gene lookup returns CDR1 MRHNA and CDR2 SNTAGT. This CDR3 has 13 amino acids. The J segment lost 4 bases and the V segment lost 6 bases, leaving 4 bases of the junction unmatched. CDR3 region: CASSRGQGTEAFF. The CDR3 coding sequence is TGTGCCAGCAGCAGAGGACAGGGCACTGAAGCTTTCTTT.